This entry lists 26 T cell receptor beta chains sequenced from one sample in a study of cytomegalovirus exposure and HLA in healthy donors. PCR amplification relied on 60 Vbeta primers (plus 13 Jbeta primers). Profiled with immunoSEQ multiplex PCR; TCRdb holds only in-frame clones, not every one. This sample has 75,000 to 100,000 clones, with about four fifths found just once. The sequenced sample was PBMCs. The source of these receptors is a man in his forties in good health and CMV-seropositive.

The chain uses TRBV19 and TRBJ2-6, with D perhaps TRBD1 (6 bases). Germline CDR1 reads LNHDA; CDR2 reads SQIVND (reference sequence). Between the trimmed V and J ends, which lost 9 bases and 8 bases, there was a span of 8 bases. The CDR3 is 11 residues long. The DNA of the CDR3 is TGTGCCAGCGGACAGTCCAACGTCCTGACTTTC. It codes for CASGQSNVLTF.

The chain carries TRBV11-3 and TRBJ2-7, with 8 bases identical to TRBD1. Looked up from germline, CDR1 is SGHNT and CDR2 is YENEEA. The CDR3 length is 13 residues. V shed 2 bases, J shed 6 bases, and the junction held 3 bases outside the gene matches. Here the CDR3 DNA reads TGTGCCAGCAGCTTAATCACAGGGGGCGAGCAGTACTTC. It encodes CASSLITGGEQYF.

The V call is TRBV15, the J call TRBJ1-5; TRBD1 aligns across 7 bases. The CDR3 has 17 residues. V gave up 0 bases and J gave up 5 bases; unmatched junction bases: 10. Germline CDR1 and CDR2: LNHNV and YYDKDF (reference sequence). The CDR3 region has the DNA TGTGCCACCAGCAGAGAGGTGGCAGGGGGTGTGGATCAGCCCCAGCATTTT. This encodes CATSREVAGGVDQPQHF. Supplemented by reference TRBV15 and TRBJ1-5, the full variable domain reads DAMVIQNPRYQVTQFGKPVTLSCSQTLNHNVMYWYQQKSSQAPKLLFHYYDKDFNNEADTPDNFQSRRPNTSFCFLDIRSPGLGDTAMYLCATSREVAGGVDQPQHFGDGTRLSIL.

This clone was seen more than once but under ten times. V gene TRBV5-1 combines with J gene TRBJ2-7; 7 bases align to TRBD1. Losses at the gene ends were 7 bases for V and 3 bases for J; bases not matched to a gene: 13. CDR3 size: 15 residues. The germline gives CDR1 SGHRS, CDR2 YFSETQ. The CDR3 spells CASRRSRTGGYEQYF. CDR3 coding DNA: TGCGCCAGCCGGAGGAGTAGGACAGGCGGCTACGAGCAGTACTTC.

In DNA form, the CDR3 reads TGTGCCAGCAGTGTTTCAGGAGGGGAGGTTGATGGCTACACCTTC. It encodes CASSVSGGEVDGYTF. This chain uses TRBV6-1 with TRBJ1-2, with D possibly matching TRBD1 (5 bases). V lost 4 bases, J lost 6 bases, and 18 bases lay in between. CDR1 and CDR2 (germline): MNHNS, SASEGT. The length of the CDR3 is 15 residues.

This chain uses TRBV6-5 with TRBJ1-1; D is unresolved. V was pared by 0 bases and J by 1 base, with 9 bases between. CDR3 size: 15 residues. Germline V gives CDR1 MNHEY, CDR2 SVGAGI. The CDR3 is CASSYSPSQNTEAFF. In DNA, the CDR3 is TGTGCCAGCAGTTACTCCCCTAGCCAGAACACTGAAGCTTTCTTT.

The rearrangement uses TRBV28 and TRBJ2-7, with D unresolved. The ends were cut back, 2 bases at V and 2 bases at J, with 10 bases in the middle. Germline CDR1 and CDR2: MDHEN and SYDVKM. The CDR3 has 14 amino acids. CDR3 bases: TGTGCCAGCAGTTTAACTTTCACAGCCTACGAGCAGTACTTC. Translation gives CASSLTFTAYEQYF.

The genes are TRBV5-1 and TRBJ2-7; TRBD1 matches 7 bases. The length of the CDR3 is 15 residues. Germline CDR1 is SGHRS and CDR2 is YFSETQ. Trimming at V came to 3 bases and at J to 4 bases, leaving 10 bases not matched to a gene. This CDR3 is CASSSGTAIPYEQYF. As DNA, the CDR3 is TGCGCCAGCAGCTCCGGGACAGCAATACCTTACGAGCAGTACTTC.

The chain carries TRBV5-4 and TRBJ1-4; D possibly corresponds to TRBD1 (5 bases). Per germline, CDR1 SGHNT and CDR2 YYREEE (reference sequence). This CDR3 is 16 amino acids long. The V end lost 3 bases, the J end lost 2 bases, and 14 bases lay between the germline ends. The CDR3 spells CASSSGGKVTNEKLFF. DNA for the CDR3: TGTGCCAGCAGCTCGGGGGGGAAGGTCACTAATGAAAAACTGTTTTTT.

The V gene is TRBV20-1, the J gene TRBJ2-1; D possibly corresponds to TRBD2 (5 bases). The CDR3 extends over 11 amino acids. V lost 1 base to trimming and J lost 8 bases, with 6 bases between them. Germline CDR1 is DFQATT and CDR2 is SNEGSKA (reference sequence). The CDR3 spells CSARGGYEQFF. In DNA, the CDR3 is TGCAGTGCTAGAGGAGGGTATGAGCAGTTCTTC.

The genes are TRBV11-2 and TRBJ1-2, with 7 bases aligning to TRBD1. Per the germline V gene, CDR1 is SGHAT and CDR2 is FQNNGV. CDR3 length: 13 amino acids. The V gene end was trimmed by 2 bases and the J gene end by 4 bases; junction bases not matched to a gene: 1. CDR3 amino acids: CASSLSGGYGYTF. The CDR3 nucleotides are TGTGCCAGCAGCTTATCAGGGGGCTATGGCTACACCTTC.

This chain connects TRBV28 to TRBJ1-4; unclear D gene. This CDR3 contains 17 residues. V was shortened by 6 bases and J by 0 bases, with 17 bases between the two germline ends. CDR1 and CDR2 from the germline V gene are MDHEN and SYDVKM. In DNA form, the CDR3 reads TGTGCCAGCAGCCGCCCCTACCGACGGGCAACTAATGAAAAACTGTTTTTT. Translated, it gives CASSRPYRRATNEKLFF.

The V call is TRBV27, the J call TRBJ1-1, with D possibly matching TRBD1 (6 bases). The CDR3 length is 14 residues. V gave up 4 bases and J gave up 4 bases, with 13 bases separating them. Germline lookup yields CDR1 MNHEY and CDR2 SMNVEV (reference sequence). The CDR3 spells CASSWGGLGTEAFF. CDR3 DNA sequence: TGTGCCAGCAGTTGGGGGGGCCTGGGCACTGAAGCTTTCTTT.

The chain employs TRBV18 and TRBJ1-5; D may be TRBD1 (5 bases). The germline CDR1 and CDR2 sequences are KGHSH and LQKENI. This CDR3 region has 14 residues. V was cut by 3 bases and J by 6 bases, with 12 bases left in between. CDR3 DNA sequence: TGTGCCAGCTCACCGCGGGGGAGAGGTCAGCCCCAGCATTTT. Encoded protein: CASSPRGRGQPQHF. Full variable domain (rest looked up from reference TRBV18 and TRBJ1-5): NAGVMQNPRHLVRRRGQEARLRCSPMKGHSHVYWYRQLPEEGLKFMVYLQKENIIDESGMPKERFSAEFPKEGPSILRIQQVVRGDSAAYFCASSPRGRGQPQHFGDGTRLSIL.

This sequence joins TRBV27 and TRBJ2-1, with TRBD2 identical over 8 bases. CDR3 length equals 13 residues. Per the germline V gene, CDR1 is MNHEY and CDR2 is SMNVEV (reference sequence). J was trimmed by 0 bases and V by 8 bases; bases with no gene match: 0. The DNA of the CDR3 is TGTGCCAGCCGGGAGGGCTCCTACAATGAGCAGTTCTTC. Protein product: CASREGSYNEQFF.

The rearrangement joins TRBV11-1 to TRBJ1-1; D might be TRBD1 (5 bases). The CDR3 runs to 15 residues. V lost 5 bases and J 10 bases, leaving 23 bases between the germline ends. The V gene's germline CDR1 is SGHAT and CDR2 FQDESV (reference sequence). The chain's CDR3 is CASSPGGTVTRGAFF. CDR3 DNA: TGTGCCAGCAGCCCCGGGGGGACTGTCACCCGAGGAGCTTTCTTT.

The V call is TRBV28, the J call TRBJ2-1, with D tentatively TRBD1 (6 bases). Trimming stripped 8 bases from V and 9 bases from J, with 23 bases between. CDR1 is MDHEN, CDR2 SYDVKM, per germline. The CDR3 extends over 15 amino acids. The DNA for the CDR3 is TGTGCCAGCTCTCTTGAAGGGGACACAGGGATTGAGCAGTTCTTC. As protein: CASSLEGDTGIEQFF.

The chain joins TRBV5-4 to TRBJ1-2; TRBD1 is a possible D gene (6 bases). Trimming removed 3 bases at V and 4 bases at J, with 10 bases between. The germline CDR1 and CDR2 sequences are SGHNT and YYREEE (reference sequence). This CDR3 region has 13 residues. CDR3 amino acids: CASSSTGFYGYTF. As DNA, the CDR3 is TGTGCCAGCAGCTCCACAGGGTTCTATGGCTACACCTTC. Based on the CDR3 plus reference TRBV5-4 and TRBJ1-2, the full variable domain is ETGVTQSPTHLIKTRGQQVTLRCSSQSGHNTVSWYQQALGQGPQFIFQYYREEENGRGNFPPRFSGLQFPNYSSELNVNALELDDSALYLCASSSTGFYGYTFGSGTRLTVV.

V usage is TRBV27 and J usage is TRBJ2-7, with D maybe TRBD1 (6 bases). The CDR3 covers 14 residues. V was cut by 3 bases and J by 1 base, with 10 bases left in between. Germline V gene lookup returns CDR1 MNHEY and CDR2 SMNVEV (reference sequence). The CDR3 reads CASSFTGTSYEQYF. The CDR3 nucleotides read TGTGCCAGCAGTTTTACCGGGACATCCTACGAGCAGTACTTC.

The table lists this clone with a count of one. The chain links TRBV7-2 to TRBJ2-1; weak D call: TRBD2 (6 bases). Germline-derived CDR1 and CDR2 are SGHTA and FQGNSA. Between the trimmed V and J ends, which lost 5 bases and 6 bases, there was a span of 17 bases. CDR3 length: 15 amino acids. The CDR3 nucleotides read TGTGCCAGCAGCAGGGGACTCCCAAACCGCAATGAGCAGTTCTTC. This sequence encodes CASSRGLPNRNEQFF.

The CDR3 region is CAWTDRGFDYTF. For the CDR3, the DNA is TGTGCCTGGACAGACCGGGGGTTTGACTACACCTTC. The chain combines TRBV30 with TRBJ1-2; possible D gene TRBD1, 5 bases. Germline-derived CDR1 and CDR2 are GTSNPN and SVGIG (reference sequence). The CDR3 sequence is 12 residues long. V was trimmed by 4 bases and J by 10 bases, leaving 16 bases between them.

This clone was recorded only once. The chain links TRBV6-1 to TRBJ2-1; TRBD2 agrees at 11 bases. V shed 2 bases, J shed 7 bases, and the junction held 4 bases outside the gene matches. Germline assignment: CDR1 MNHNS and CDR2 SASEGT. This CDR3 contains 15 residues. CDR3 bases: TGTGCCAGCAGTGAAACTAGCGGGAGTGGTAATGAGCAGTTCTTC. Translated: CASSETSGSGNEQFF.

The chain combines TRBV11-2 with TRBJ2-5; 13 bases match TRBD2. The CDR3 extends over 15 amino acids. Germline V gene data show CDR1 as SGHAT and CDR2 as FQNNGV. With V trimmed by 4 bases and J by 5 bases, 4 bases remained unmatched. CDR3 sequence reads: CASSSTSGGAETQYF. The CDR3 DNA sequence: TGTGCCAGCAGCTCCACTAGCGGGGGGGCGGAGACCCAGTACTTC.

The J gene is TRBJ1-6, the V gene TRBV2; no reliable D call. Germline V lookup: CDR1 SNHLY, CDR2 FYNNEI. The germline V and J ends were trimmed by 6 bases and 1 base, with 10 bases remaining between them. This CDR3 is 15 amino acids long. The CDR3 loop is CASSGAVSYNSPLHF. Written as DNA, the CDR3 is TGTGCCAGCAGCGGTGCGGTTTCCTATAATTCACCCCTCCACTTT. The variable domain in full, with the rest retrieved from reference TRBV2 and TRBJ1-6, is EPEVTQTPSHQVTQMGQEVILRCVPISNHLYFYWYRQILGQKVEFLVSFYNNEISEKSEIFDDQFSVERPDGSNFTLKIRSTKLEDSAMYFCASSGAVSYNSPLHFGNGTRLTVT.

The chain carries TRBV7-8 and TRBJ2-1, with 10 bases that match TRBD1. Unmatched junction bases numbered 7, after V lost 5 bases and J lost 6 bases. The CDR3 has 15 amino acids. In germline, CDR1 is SGHVS, CDR2 FQNEAQ. In nucleotides, the CDR3 is TGTGCCAGCAGCAAAGACAGGGGGCTGACCAATGAGCAGTTCTTC. This gives the protein CASSKDRGLTNEQFF.

This chain joins TRBV5-6 and TRBJ2-5; 14 positions agree with TRBD2. Germline V gene data show CDR1 as SGHDT and CDR2 as YYEEEE. The length of the CDR3 is 17 residues. The ends lost 4 bases at V and 2 bases at J; junction bases unmatched: 7. CDR3 in DNA: TGTGCCAGCAGCGACGGGACTAGCGGGGGAGCGCAAGAGACCCAGTACTTC. This gives the protein CASSDGTSGGAQETQYF. The full variable domain, its missing parts supplied by reference TRBV5-6 and TRBJ2-5, is DAGVTQSPTHLIKTRGQQVTLRCSPKSGHDTVSWYQQALGQGPQFIFQYYEEEERQRGNFPDRFSGHQFPNYSSELNVNALLLGDSALYLCASSDGTSGGAQETQYFGPGTRLLVL.